The 27 T cell receptor beta chains reported below all come from one sample, sequenced in a study of cytomegalovirus exposure and HLA in healthy donors. Amplification used 60 Vbeta primers and 13 Jbeta primers. Using immunoSEQ multiplex PCR, the repertoire was profiled, and TCRdb retains in-frame clones only, with some absent. Of approximately 170,000 clones listed, around 76% are singletons. The material sequenced was PBMCs. These receptors came from a man in his forties in good health and CMV-seronegative.

The chain joins TRBV2 to TRBJ2-1; 7 bases are shared with TRBD2. Germline V gene lookup returns CDR1 SNHLY and CDR2 FYNNEI. The CDR3 covers 14 residues. After removal of 10 bases from V and 0 bases from J, the junction contained 6 bases not matched to a gene. CDR3 nucleotides: TGTGCCACTTTTAGCGGGTTCTCCTACAATGAGCAGTTCTTC. Amino acids: CATFSGFSYNEQFF.

The rearrangement joins TRBV15 to TRBJ1-2; D ambiguous. CDR3 length: 13 residues. Germline CDR1 and CDR2: LNHNV and YYDKDF (reference sequence). Trimming removed 4 bases from V and 6 bases from J, with 12 bases in between. CDR3 sequence reads: CATSILGSDGYTF. Written as DNA, the CDR3 is TGTGCCACCAGCATTCTGGGCTCCGATGGCTACACCTTC. The full variable domain, rest sourced from reference TRBV15 and TRBJ1-2, is DAMVIQNPRYQVTQFGKPVTLSCSQTLNHNVMYWYQQKSSQAPKLLFHYYDKDFNNEADTPDNFQSRRPNTSFCFLDIRSPGLGDTAMYLCATSILGSDGYTFGSGTRLTVV.

This clone was counted a single time. The chain employs TRBV10-3 and TRBJ1-1; 7 bases fit TRBD1. Germline values: CDR1 ENHRY, CDR2 SYGVKD. Trimming took 4 bases from V and 8 from J; bases not matched to a gene: 10. The length of the CDR3 is 14 residues. The CDR3 nucleotides are TGTGCCATCAGTGGCGACAGGGATAGGAGCGAAGCTTTCTTT. Translating it yields CAISGDRDRSEAFF.

The rearrangement joins TRBV6-1 to TRBJ1-2, with 9 bases matching TRBD1. The V gene's germline CDR1 is MNHNS and CDR2 SASEGT. The CDR3 loop spans 16 amino acids. Germline trimming cut 4 bases from V and 4 bases from J; bases unmatched to any gene: 10. In DNA form, the CDR3 reads TGTGCCAGCAGTGTGAAACAGGGGGCTAGGAGCTATGGCTACACCTTC. Its protein product is CASSVKQGARSYGYTF.

The chain carries TRBV6-5 and TRBJ2-3; 9 bases map to TRBD1. V shed 2 bases, J shed 0 bases, and the junction held 3 bases outside the gene matches. CDR1 and CDR2 from the germline V gene are MNHEY and SVGAGI. There are 16 residues in the CDR3. The CDR3 sequence is CASSYTGGWSTDTQYF. CDR3 nucleotides: TGTGCCAGCAGTTACACAGGGGGCTGGAGCACAGATACGCAGTATTTT.

This sequence joins TRBV5-6 and TRBJ2-1; 11 positions match TRBD2. The junction had 6 bases not matched to a gene; V was cut back by 4 bases and J by 6 bases. The CDR3 contains 15 residues. Per germline, CDR1 SGHDT and CDR2 YYEEEE. The CDR3 here is CASSLLAGEINEQFF. DNA for the CDR3: TGTGCCAGCAGCCTACTAGCGGGAGAAATCAATGAGCAGTTCTTC.

The V and J genes are TRBV6-1 and TRBJ2-1; 9 positions match TRBD2. Per germline, CDR1 MNHNS and CDR2 SASEGT. J was trimmed by 7 bases and V by 10 bases; bases with no gene match: 8. The CDR3 has 13 amino acids. The CDR3 DNA sequence: TGTGCCACCCCCCCGAGCGGGAGGAATGAGCAGTTCTTC. This codes for CATPPSGRNEQFF.

The J gene is TRBJ2-7, the V gene TRBV21-1; TRBD1, the table's D call, was not compared with the DNA. TRBV21-1 corresponds to a pseudogene. The CDR3 sequence is 16 residues long. The CDR3 nucleotides read TGTGCCAGCAGCAAAGAGGGACAGGGGAGCTCCTACGAGCAGTACGTC. Its protein product is CASSKEGQGSSYEQYV.

The chain couples TRBV11-2 to TRBJ2-7; 7 bases are shared with TRBD1. CDR3 size: 13 residues. Losses at the gene ends were 5 bases for V and 2 bases for J; bases not matched to a gene: 3. The germline gives CDR1 SGHAT, CDR2 FQNNGV. In DNA, the CDR3 is TGTGCCAGCAGCCGACAGGGAGCCTACGAGCAGTACTTC. It encodes CASSRQGAYEQYF.

The chain employs TRBV7-2 and TRBJ1-5; 10 bases fit TRBD1. Germline V gives CDR1 SGHTA, CDR2 FQGNSA. This CDR3 region has 16 residues. V gave up 0 bases and J gave up 2 bases; unmatched junction bases: 1. The CDR3 DNA is TGTGCCAGCAGCTTAGCGACAGGGGGCCGCAATCAGCCCCAGCATTTT. Protein product: CASSLATGGRNQPQHF.

The J gene is TRBJ1-6, the V gene TRBV6-4, with 9 bases identical to TRBD1. The CDR3 is 15 residues long. V was clipped by 2 bases and J by 10 bases; unmatched bases: 6. Germline V lookup: CDR1 MRHNA, CDR2 SNTAGT. CDR3 residues: CASSDTGQGRSPLHF. As DNA, the CDR3 is TGTGCCAGCAGTGACACCGGACAGGGGAGATCACCCCTCCACTTT.

This clone was counted only a few times. This sequence joins TRBV6-1 and TRBJ1-1, with D maybe TRBD1 (6 bases). V shed 7 bases and J shed 4 bases, with 13 bases lying between them. Per germline, CDR1 MNHNS and CDR2 SASEGT. The CDR3 contains 13 residues. The CDR3 nucleotides read TGTGCCAGCACCTCGACAGGACGCACTGAAGCTTTCTTT. Residues: CASTSTGRTEAFF.

This clone was detected only a few times. This rearrangement joins TRBV19 to TRBJ2-7; 8 bases are a match to TRBD2. Germline trimming cut 5 bases from V and 2 bases from J; bases unmatched to any gene: 8. This CDR3 is 15 amino acids long. CDR1 is LNHDA and CDR2 is SQIVND in the germline V gene (reference sequence). This chain's CDR3 is CASSRRAGDPYEQYF. CDR3 nucleotides: TGTGCCAGTAGTCGGCGAGCGGGAGATCCCTACGAGCAGTACTTC.

The rearrangement uses TRBV10-3 and TRBJ2-1; 9 bases align to TRBD2. The trim removed 9 bases at V and 0 bases at J, leaving 12 bases unmatched. The germline V gene encodes CDR1 ENHRY and CDR2 SYGVKD. This CDR3 has 17 amino acids. This chain's CDR3 is CAISRAGGSSSYNEQFF. DNA for the CDR3: TGTGCCATATCTCGAGCGGGAGGCTCAAGCTCCTACAATGAGCAGTTCTTC.

The chain links TRBV2 to TRBJ2-2, with 8 nucleotides matching TRBD2. Looked up from germline, CDR1 is SNHLY and CDR2 is FYNNEI. The V segment lost 6 bases and the J segment 2 bases; nucleotides outside the gene matches: 5. The CDR3 runs to 15 residues. This CDR3 is CASRGSGRNTGELFF. CDR3 bases: TGTGCCAGCAGGGGAAGCGGGAGAAACACCGGGGAGCTGTTTTTT.

V gene TRBV5-4 combines with J gene TRBJ2-7; D is unclear. The CDR3 extends over 12 amino acids. Germline V gene lookup returns CDR1 SGHNT and CDR2 YYREEE (reference sequence). Trimming left V 4 bases short and J 7 bases short, with 12 bases between. The DNA of the CDR3 is TGTGCCAGCAGCCCCCCCAGGTTTGAGCAGTACGTC. Translated: CASSPPRFEQYV.

The rearrangement uses TRBV30 and TRBJ2-1, with D maybe TRBD1 (6 bases). The CDR3 totals 13 residues. Trimming stripped 1 base from V and 7 bases from J, with 11 bases between. Germline V gives CDR1 GTSNPN, CDR2 SVGIG (reference sequence). The CDR3 bases are TGTGCCTGGAGTGGGGGACAAGGAAATGAGCAGTTCTTC. Translation gives CAWSGGQGNEQFF.

This clone has a single count. This chain joins TRBV29-1 and TRBJ1-1, with D possibly matching TRBD1 (5 bases). Germline assignment: CDR1 SQVTM and CDR2 ANQGSEA. The CDR3 loop spans 12 amino acids. Trimming left V 4 bases short and J 5 bases short, with 11 bases between. CDR3 in DNA: TGCAGCGTTGTTTTCCAGGGAACTGAAGCTTTCTTT. This encodes CSVVFQGTEAFF.

The gene calls are TRBV11-2 and TRBJ2-5; 12 bases line up with TRBD2. Germline CDR1 reads SGHAT; CDR2 reads FQNNGV. The CDR3 contains 15 residues. With 7 bases clipped from V and 0 bases from J, the junction kept 3 bases outside the gene matches. The CDR3 DNA is TGTGCCAGCAACGGACTAGCGGGGTACCAAGAGACCCAGTACTTC. Translation: CASNGLAGYQETQYF.

The chain employs TRBV15 and TRBJ1-4; 7 bases line up with TRBD1. The CDR3 extends over 15 amino acids. Germline V gives CDR1 LNHNV, CDR2 YYDKDF (reference sequence). The junction had 6 bases not matched to a gene; V was cut back by 4 bases and J by 4 bases. The CDR3 coding sequence is TGTGCCACCAGCATCCACAGGGGAAATAATGAAAAACTGTTTTTT. It codes for CATSIHRGNNEKLFF.

The chain carries TRBV5-1 and TRBJ1-1, with 7 bases that match TRBD1. The J segment lost 1 base and the V segment lost 4 bases, leaving 4 bases of the junction unmatched. CDR3 length equals 14 residues. The germline gives CDR1 SGHRS, CDR2 YFSETQ. The CDR3: CASSRGTENTEAFF. DNA of the CDR3: TGCGCCAGCAGCCGAGGGACAGAGAACACTGAAGCTTTCTTT. The full variable domain, completed using reference TRBV5-1 and TRBJ1-1, is KAGVTQTPRYLIKTRGQQVTLSCSPISGHRSVSWYQQTPGQGLQFLFEYFSETQRNKGNFPGRFSGRQFSNSRSEMNVSTLELGDSALYLCASSRGTENTEAFFGQGTRLTVV.

The rearrangement links TRBV28 to TRBJ2-7; the match to TRBD2 covers 9 bases. The J segment lost 7 bases and the V segment lost 4 bases, leaving 8 bases of the junction unmatched. The CDR3 loop spans 14 amino acids. Germline V gene data show CDR1 as MDHEN and CDR2 as SYDVKM. The DNA of the CDR3 is TGTGCCAGCAGTTCATTAGCGGGAGTAGAGGAGCAGTACGTC. Protein product: CASSSLAGVEEQYV.

This clone was detected a few times. The V and J genes are TRBV4-1 and TRBJ2-1; 13 positions match TRBD2. The V and J ends lost 5 bases and 6 bases, in that order; junction bases with no gene match: 4. The V gene's germline CDR1 is MGHRA and CDR2 YSYEKL. The CDR3 sequence is 15 residues long. DNA of the CDR3: TGCGCCAGCAGCAAACTAGCGGGAGGGCGCAATGAGCAGTTCTTC. Translated: CASSKLAGGRNEQFF.

This clone occurred a few times. This sequence joins TRBV6-6 and TRBJ2-7; unclear D gene. With 5 bases removed from V and 2 bases from J, the gap between germline ends came to 4 bases. Per germline, CDR1 MNHNY and CDR2 SVGAGI (reference sequence). The CDR3 covers 11 residues. Written as DNA, the CDR3 is TGTGCCAGCAGTACACCCTACGAGCAGTACTTC. Residues: CASSTPYEQYF.

The V gene is TRBV15, the J gene TRBJ2-3; D gene uncertain. The V gene lost 3 bases and the J gene lost 1 base, with 11 bases spanning the gap. Germline V gives CDR1 LNHNV, CDR2 YYDKDF (reference sequence). CDR3 length equals 15 residues. Here the CDR3 DNA reads TGTGCCACCAGCAGGGTAAGGAGTGGCACAGATACGCAGTATTTT. Protein sequence: CATSRVRSGTDTQYF.

The chain is built from TRBV5-1 and TRBJ2-5, with TRBD2 identical over 11 bases. CDR1 and CDR2 from the germline V gene are SGHRS and YFSETQ. The CDR3 consists of 16 residues. The junction had 9 bases not matched to a gene; V was cut back by 6 bases and J by 2 bases. CDR3 residues: CASTRGTSGFQETQYF. CDR3 nucleotides: TGCGCCAGCACCCGGGGGACTAGCGGATTTCAAGAGACCCAGTACTTC.

The J gene is TRBJ1-2, the V gene TRBV5-8, with D possibly being TRBD1 (6 bases). This CDR3 spans 17 amino acids. The V gene lost 1 base and the J gene lost 3 bases, with 19 bases spanning the gap. Germline lookup yields CDR1 SGHTS and CDR2 YDEGEE. This chain's CDR3 is CASSLTGSIISDYGYTF. In DNA form, the CDR3 reads TGTGCCAGCAGCTTGACAGGGAGTATCATAAGTGACTATGGCTACACCTTC.